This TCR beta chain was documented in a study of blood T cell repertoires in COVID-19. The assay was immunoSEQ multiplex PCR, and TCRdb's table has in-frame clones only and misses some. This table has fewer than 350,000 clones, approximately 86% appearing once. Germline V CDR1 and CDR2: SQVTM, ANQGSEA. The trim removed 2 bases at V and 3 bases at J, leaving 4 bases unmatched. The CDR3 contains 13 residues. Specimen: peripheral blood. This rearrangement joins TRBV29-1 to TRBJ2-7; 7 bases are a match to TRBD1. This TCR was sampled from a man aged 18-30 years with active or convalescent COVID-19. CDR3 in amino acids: CSVETTGSYEQYF. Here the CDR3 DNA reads TGCAGCGTTGAAACGACAGGGAGCTACGAGCAGTACTTC.